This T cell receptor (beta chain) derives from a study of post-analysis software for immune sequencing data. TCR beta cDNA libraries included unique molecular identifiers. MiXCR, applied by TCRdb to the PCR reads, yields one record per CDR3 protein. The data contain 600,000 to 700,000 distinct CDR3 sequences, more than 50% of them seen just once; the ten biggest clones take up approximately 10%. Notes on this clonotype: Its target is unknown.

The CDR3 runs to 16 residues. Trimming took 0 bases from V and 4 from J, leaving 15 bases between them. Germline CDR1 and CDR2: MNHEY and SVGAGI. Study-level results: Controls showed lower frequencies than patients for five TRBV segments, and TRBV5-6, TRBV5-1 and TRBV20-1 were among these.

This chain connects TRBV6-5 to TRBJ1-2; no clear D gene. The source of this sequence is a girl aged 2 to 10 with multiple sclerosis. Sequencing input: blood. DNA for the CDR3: TGTGCCAGCAGTTACTCGGACTCTCCCACCTTCTATGGCTACACCTTC. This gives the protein CASSYSDSPTFYGYTF.